This T cell receptor beta chain was obtained from a study of cytotoxic CD8 clonotypes in ibrutinib-treated CLL. At the level of the study: Across the patients, 10 to 12 were relapsed/refractory, around 16 treatment-naive and roughly 18 IGHV unmutated. The samples contained a few hundred thousand productive templates on average. They also contained an average of about 94,000 productive rearrangements.

Produced via immunoSEQ multiplex PCR; TCRdb's table is partial and in-frame only. The sample contains some 150,000 clones, around 77% of which appear only once. Study-wide points: Against age-matched healthy donors, baseline clonality ran higher and tracked circulating CD8+ T-cell counts. Once treatment began, public clonotypes, which were uncommon, contracted or stayed stable.

The CDR3 runs 13 residues. Per germline, CDR1 LGHNT and CDR2 FRNRAP. V was cut by 6 bases and J by 6 bases, with 12 bases left in between. About this clone itself: What it binds is unknown.

The source of this sequence is a human donor with chronic lymphocytic leukemia. The chain employs TRBV12-5 and TRBJ2-1; tentatively, D is TRBD1 (5 bases). Sequences were derived from PBMCs, sampled after 12 months of ibrutinib treatment. The CDR3 is CASGKDTFNEQFF. The CDR3 DNA reads TGTGCTAGTGGCAAGGACACTTTCAATGAGCAGTTCTTC.